This TCR beta chain was identified during a study of blood T cell repertoires in COVID-19. At the level of the study: Italy, Spain and the United States were the sources of the convalescent and acute COVID-19 samples. The cDNA or gDNA used as material had been derived from T cells, B-cell-depleted T cells, or PBMCs.

The germline gives CDR1 SEHNR, CDR2 FQNEAQ (reference sequence). V was trimmed by 2 bases and J by 8 bases, leaving 9 bases between them. CDR3 length equals 12 residues. Only in-frame clones appear in the TCRdb table, and some are missing; sequencing was by immunoSEQ multiplex PCR. The sample records 100,000 to 130,000 clones, about nine tenths being singletons. Sequencing used peripheral blood. The sequence was obtained from a woman under 40 with acute or convalescent COVID-19. V gene TRBV7-9 combines with J gene TRBJ1-1, with D hard to call. The CDR3 DNA follows: TGTGCCAGCAGCTTACCCGGGGAGGAAGCTTTCTTT. This sequence encodes CASSLPGEEAFF.